This TCR beta chain derives from a study of blood T cells in healthy people across ages. Study-level findings and limits: Nothing was known about donor CMV status, and this possibly confounded expanded clonotype changes.

V gave up 3 bases and J gave up 8 bases, with 11 bases separating them. The CDR3 has 12 amino acids. Germline values: CDR1 LGHNA, CDR2 YSLEER. Ranging in age from roughly 6 to 100, the donors were healthy Caucasian individuals from Russia. A second about 7 to 12 cycle PCR used barcoded and J-beta primers. A template-switch adaptor with 12 random nucleotides tagged each cDNA molecule. TCRdb re-called the 5' RACE reads through MiXCR, storing one row per CDR3 protein. Of about 1.4 million distinct CDR3 sequences detected, roughly 64% appear once; the ten largest clones hold about 6.3%. On this clonotype: What it binds is unknown.

The sequence derives from a man aged 18-30 years in good health. Sequences were obtained from blood. V gene TRBV4-3 combines with J gene TRBJ2-7; D might be TRBD1 or TRBD2, each matching 5 bases. Here the CDR3 DNA reads TGCGCCAGCAGCCACCAGAAGGGACAGCAGTACTTC. Protein: CASSHQKGQQYF.